This T cell receptor (beta chain) was captured in a study of T cell changes during pregnancy in multiple sclerosis (dated by TCRdb to 2018 to 2020). For the wider study: Changes in the T cell repertoire over the course of pregnancy were examined in this study in women with multiple sclerosis.

Library prep was done by the immunoSEQ multiplex PCR assay. TCRdb re-hosts the immuneACCESS table, in-frame sequences only. Its copies lack some clones; in the studies checked, an unresolved V gene accounts for under half of them, and the cause for the rest is not known. The sample table lists over 55,000 clones, more than 75% of them with a count of one. Over 4% of the sample belongs to the ten largest clones. Remarks on this clone: The target of this receptor is not known. The input lacks base qualities; no much larger clone sits a single base away.

The V end gives up 4 bases and the J end 2 bases, leaving 8 bases in the junction not matched to a gene. The germline V gene provides CDR1 SGHRS and CDR2 YFSETQ. Its CDR3 holds 16 amino acids, cysteine through phenylalanine. Of all the DNA, just the CDR3 is kept, 48 bases in frame from base 1. Specimen: peripheral blood from another person, used as feeder cells. The clonotype originates from a human donor whose cells served as feeder cells for cultures in a pregnancy study. The chain is encoded by TRBV5-1 joined to TRBJ2-5; 10 bases in between match TRBD1. The CDR3 has the sequence CASSTGQGVGQETQYF. The DNA is TGCGCCAGCAGCACCGGACAGGGGGTGGGACAAGAGACCCAGTACTTC.